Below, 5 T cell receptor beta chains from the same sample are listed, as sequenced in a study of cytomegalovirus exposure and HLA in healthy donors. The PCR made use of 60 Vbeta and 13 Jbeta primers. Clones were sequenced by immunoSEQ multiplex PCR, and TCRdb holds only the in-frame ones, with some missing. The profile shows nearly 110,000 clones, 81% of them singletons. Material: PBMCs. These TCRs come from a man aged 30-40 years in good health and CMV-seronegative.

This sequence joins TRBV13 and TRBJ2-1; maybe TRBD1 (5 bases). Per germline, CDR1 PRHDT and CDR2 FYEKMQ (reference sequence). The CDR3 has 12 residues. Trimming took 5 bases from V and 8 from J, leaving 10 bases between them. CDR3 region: CASSGRAHEQFF. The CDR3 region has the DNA TGTGCCAGCAGCGGCAGGGCTCATGAGCAGTTCTTC. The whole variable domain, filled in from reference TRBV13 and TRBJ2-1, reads AAGVIQSPRHLIKEKRETATLKCYPIPRHDTVYWYQQGPGQDPQFLISFYEKMQSDKGSIPDRFSAQQFSDYHSELNMSSLELGDSALYFCASSGRAHEQFFGPGTRLTVL.

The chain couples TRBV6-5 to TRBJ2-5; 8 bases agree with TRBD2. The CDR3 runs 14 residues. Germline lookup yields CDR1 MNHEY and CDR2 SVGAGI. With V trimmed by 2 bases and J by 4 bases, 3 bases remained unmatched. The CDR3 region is CASSYLSGGETQYF. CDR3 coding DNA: TGTGCCAGCAGTTACCTCAGCGGGGGAGAGACCCAGTACTTC.

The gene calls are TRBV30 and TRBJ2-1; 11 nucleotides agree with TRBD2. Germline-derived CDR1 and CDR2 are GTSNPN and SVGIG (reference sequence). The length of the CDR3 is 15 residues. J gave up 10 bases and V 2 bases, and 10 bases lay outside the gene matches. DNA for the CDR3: TGTGCCTGGAGTCCGCCCGGGACTAGCGGTGGGGAGCAGTTCTTC. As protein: CAWSPPGTSGGEQFF.

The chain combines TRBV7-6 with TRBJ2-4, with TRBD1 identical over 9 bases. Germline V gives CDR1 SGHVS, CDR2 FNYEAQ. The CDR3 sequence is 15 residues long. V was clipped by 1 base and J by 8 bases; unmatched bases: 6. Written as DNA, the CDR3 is TGTGCCAGCAGCTTAGGGACAGGGGCAAGGGACATTCAGTACTTC. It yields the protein CASSLGTGARDIQYF. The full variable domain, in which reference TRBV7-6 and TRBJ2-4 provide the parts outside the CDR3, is GAGVSQSPRYKVTKRGQDVALRCDPISGHVSLYWYRQALGQGPEFLTYFNYEAQQDKSGLPNDRFSAERPEGSISTLTIQRTEQRDSAMYRCASSLGTGARDIQYFGAGTRLSVL.

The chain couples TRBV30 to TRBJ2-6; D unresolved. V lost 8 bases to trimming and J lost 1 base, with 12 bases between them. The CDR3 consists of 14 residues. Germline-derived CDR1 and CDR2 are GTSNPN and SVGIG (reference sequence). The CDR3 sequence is CAGQPGSGANVLTF. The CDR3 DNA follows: TGTGCCGGCCAACCAGGTTCTGGGGCCAACGTCCTGACTTTC.